This note documents a single T cell receptor (beta chain) sequence. These data originate in a study of CDR3 diversity in severe acne. V was clipped by 10 bases and J by 8 bases; unmatched bases: 7. There are 11 residues in the CDR3. In germline, CDR1 is ENHRY, CDR2 SYGVKD. TCRdb passed the PCR reads through MiXCR, listing each CDR3 protein once. This table has over 90,000 distinct CDR3 sequences, around 56% appearing once. The source material was blood. The rearrangement joins TRBV10-3 to TRBJ1-1, with 7 bases identical to TRBD1. The sequence derives from a male donor with acne. This chain's CDR3 is CATRTDREAFF. The CDR3 coding sequence is TGTGCCACCCGAACGGACAGGGAAGCTTTCTTT.